The source of this TCR beta chain is a study of CD8 T cells in ankylosing spondylitis (dated by TCRdb to about 2017). At the level of the whole study: To find TCR variants linked to disease, the study profiled T cell receptor beta repertoires in ankylosing spondylitis patients and healthy donors. Peripheral blood was sampled, and synovial fluid was also collected from ankylosing spondylitis patients. The full study cohort was made up of 20 to 25 ankylosing spondylitis patients and some 100 healthy donors.

Study-level results and caveats: The disease-linked clones were reported as significantly enriched in matched synovial fluid samples from ankylosing spondylitis patients. Some TCR beta motif variants had previously been reported in synovial fluid and blood of reactive arthritis patients, which suggested common disease-initiation mechanisms. Blood from ankylosing spondylitis patients appeared to be characterized by a TCR beta motif made up of about 8 highly homologous amino acid variants. The disease-linked clones had a CD8+ phenotype and were found at relatively low frequencies in peripheral blood.

The CDR3 covers 15 residues, taking in both the cysteine and the phenylalanine. Only CDR3 DNA is held: 45 bases, read in frame from base 1. CDR1 and CDR2 (MDHEN, SYDVKM) derive from the germline V gene. V drops 6 bases and J drops 2 bases, leaving 14 bases in between. Instrument on record: Illumina HiSeq 2500. Quantitative 5'-RACE with molecular barcodes was the method used to prepare the TCR beta libraries. The authors' pipeline ran thus. A new computational method based on a probabilistic model of VDJ rearrangement was used to identify disease-linked TCR variants. TCRdb passed the public sequencing reads through fastp at Q25 and MiXCR, retaining productive beta sequences. Entries are consolidated by CDR3 protein sequence, retaining the most common genes and DNA. TCRdb's processing, not the study's, gives the V and J calls here. Within this sample are some 400,000 distinct CDR3 sequences, with 20% to 25% of them counted one time only. Of the sample, 16% falls within the top ten clones.

In regard to this clonotype: What antigen it recognizes has not been identified. Base qualities are not recorded, but no much larger clone differs from it by a single base.

The V and J genes are TRBV28 and TRBJ2-1; the D region possibly corresponds to TRBD1 (6 bases align). Sequencing input: blood, either unsorted or a sorted T cell fraction (not recorded which). This TCR was sampled from a male donor with ankylosing spondylitis. This receptor carries the CDR3 CASRPMRGTYNEQFF. The nucleotide sequence reads as follows: TGTGCCAGCAGACCCATGAGGGGGACCTACAATGAGCAGTTCTTC.